The clone carrying this TCR beta chain was observed once. The antigen is undetermined. These data come from a study of shared clonotypes between healthy human individuals. Study-level findings and limits: Since donors were few, the genetic and exposure-history diversity represented was limited.

This CDR3 has 11 residues. The V gene lost 5 bases and the J gene lost 4 bases, with 2 bases spanning the gap. The V gene's germline CDR1 is SNHLY and CDR2 FYNNEI. Only in-frame clones appear in the TCRdb table, and some are missing; sequencing was by immunoSEQ multiplex PCR. The sample holds about 2,500,000 clones, over 85% seen once. The specimen was naive CD4+ T cells sorted from blood. Subset here: CD45RA+ positively selected. The TCR comes from a man between 18 and 35 years old in good health. J is TRBJ2-2 and V is TRBV2; D unclear. The CDR3 loop reads CASSPTGELFF. The CDR3, as DNA: TGTGCCAGCAGTCCCACCGGGGAGCTGTTTTTT.